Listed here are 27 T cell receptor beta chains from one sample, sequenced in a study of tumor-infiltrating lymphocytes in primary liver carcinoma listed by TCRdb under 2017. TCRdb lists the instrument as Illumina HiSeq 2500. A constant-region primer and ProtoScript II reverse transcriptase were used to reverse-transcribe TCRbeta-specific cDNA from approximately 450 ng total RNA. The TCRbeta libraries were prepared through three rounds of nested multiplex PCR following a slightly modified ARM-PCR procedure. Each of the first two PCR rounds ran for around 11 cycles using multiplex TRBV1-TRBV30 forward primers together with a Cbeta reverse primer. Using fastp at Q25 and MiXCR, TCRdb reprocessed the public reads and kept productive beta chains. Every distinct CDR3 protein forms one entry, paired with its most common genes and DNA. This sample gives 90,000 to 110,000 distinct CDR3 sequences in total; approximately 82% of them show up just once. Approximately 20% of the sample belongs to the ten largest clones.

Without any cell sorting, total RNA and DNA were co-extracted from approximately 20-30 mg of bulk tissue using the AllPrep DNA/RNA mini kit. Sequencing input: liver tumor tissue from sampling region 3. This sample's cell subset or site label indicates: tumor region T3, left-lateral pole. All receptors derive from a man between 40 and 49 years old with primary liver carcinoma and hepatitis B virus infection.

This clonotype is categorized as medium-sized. In DNA form, the CDR3 reads TGTGCCAGCAGCTTAGGAGGGGGTCCCAGCGCGGGCGAGCAGTACTTC. Protein sequence: CASSLGGGPSAGEQYF. The rearrangement links TRBV11-3 to TRBJ2-7, with D possibly being TRBD1 (6 bases). V lost 1 base and J lost 6, with 19 bases in between. This CDR3 spans 16 amino acids. The V gene's germline CDR1 is SGHNT and CDR2 YENEEA.

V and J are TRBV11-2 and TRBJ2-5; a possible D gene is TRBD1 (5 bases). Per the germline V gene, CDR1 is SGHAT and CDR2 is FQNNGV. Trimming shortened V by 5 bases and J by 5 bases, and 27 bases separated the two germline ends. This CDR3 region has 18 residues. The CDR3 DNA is TGTGCCAGCAGCCCCAGCTCAATCCAGGGTGCTGGGCGGGAGACCCAGTACTTC. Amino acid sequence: CASSPSSIQGAGRETQYF.

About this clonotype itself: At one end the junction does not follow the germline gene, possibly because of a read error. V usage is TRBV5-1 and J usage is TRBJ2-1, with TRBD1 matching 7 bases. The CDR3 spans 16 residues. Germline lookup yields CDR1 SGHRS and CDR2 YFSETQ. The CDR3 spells CVSSSRGPSSYNEQFF. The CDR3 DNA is TGCGTCAGCAGTTCGAGGGGGCCAAGCTCCTACAATGAGCAGTTCTTC.

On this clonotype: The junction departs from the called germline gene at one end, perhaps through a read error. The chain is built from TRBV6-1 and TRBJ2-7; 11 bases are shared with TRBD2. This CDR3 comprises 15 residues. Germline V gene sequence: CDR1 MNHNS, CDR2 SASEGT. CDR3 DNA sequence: TGTTCCAGTGGGCTAGCGGGAGGTGGCGCCTACGAGCAGTACTTC. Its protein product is CSSGLAGGGAYEQYF.

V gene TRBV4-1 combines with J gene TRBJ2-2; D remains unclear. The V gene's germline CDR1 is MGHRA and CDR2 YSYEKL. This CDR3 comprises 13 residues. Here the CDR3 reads CYSSQPNTGELFF. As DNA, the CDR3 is TGCTACAGCAGCCAACCGAACACCGGGGAGCTGTTTTTT.

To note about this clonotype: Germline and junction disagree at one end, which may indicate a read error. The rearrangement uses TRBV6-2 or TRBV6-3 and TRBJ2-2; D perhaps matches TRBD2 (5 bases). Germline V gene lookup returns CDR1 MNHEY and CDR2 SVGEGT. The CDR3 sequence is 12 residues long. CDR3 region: CASSSYTGELLF. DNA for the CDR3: TGCGCCAGCAGCTCATACACCGGGGAGCTGCTTTTT.

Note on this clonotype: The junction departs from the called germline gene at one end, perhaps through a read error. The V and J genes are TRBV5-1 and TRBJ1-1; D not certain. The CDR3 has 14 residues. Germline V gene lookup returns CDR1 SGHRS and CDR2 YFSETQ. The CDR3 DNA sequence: TGCGCCAGAAGCCTGTACGGCATGAACACTGAAGTTTTCTTT. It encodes CARSLYGMNTEVFF.

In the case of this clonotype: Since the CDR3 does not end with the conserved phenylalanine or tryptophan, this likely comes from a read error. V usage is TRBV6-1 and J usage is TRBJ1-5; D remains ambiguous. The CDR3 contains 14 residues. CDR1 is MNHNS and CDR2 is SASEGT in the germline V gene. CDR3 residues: CASSEGGNDQHQHY. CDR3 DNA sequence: TGTGCCAGCAGTGAAGGGGGAAATGATCAGCACCAGCATTAT.

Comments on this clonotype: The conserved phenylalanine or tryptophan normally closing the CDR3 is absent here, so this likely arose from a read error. CDR3 sequence (DNA): TGTGACAGCAGTGAGACCCAGTACCTC. It encodes CDSSETQYL. This sequence joins TRBV6-4 and TRBJ2-5; D gene unclear. Germline V gives CDR1 MRHNA, CDR2 SNTAGT. The CDR3 is made up of 9 amino acids.

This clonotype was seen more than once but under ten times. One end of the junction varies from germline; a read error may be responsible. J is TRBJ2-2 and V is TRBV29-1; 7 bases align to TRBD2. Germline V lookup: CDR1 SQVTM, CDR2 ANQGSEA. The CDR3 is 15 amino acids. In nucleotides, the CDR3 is TGCAGCGTTATCACGGCGGGAGCGTACACAGGGGAGCTGTTTTTT. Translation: CSVITAGAYTGELFF.

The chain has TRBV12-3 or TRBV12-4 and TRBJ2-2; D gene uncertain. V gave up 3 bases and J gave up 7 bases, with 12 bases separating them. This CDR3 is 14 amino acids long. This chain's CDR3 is CASSLQLSGGELFF. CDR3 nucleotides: TGTGCCAGCAGTTTGCAGTTGAGTGGCGGGGAGCTGTTTTTT.

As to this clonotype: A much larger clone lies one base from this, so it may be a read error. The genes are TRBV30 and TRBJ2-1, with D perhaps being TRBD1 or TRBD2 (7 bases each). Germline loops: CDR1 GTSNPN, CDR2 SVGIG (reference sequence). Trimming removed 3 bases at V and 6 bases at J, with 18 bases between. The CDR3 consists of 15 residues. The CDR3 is CAWRGGQGGSNEQFF. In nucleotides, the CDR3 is TGTGCCTGGAGGGGGGGGCAGGGGGGAAGCAATGAGCAGTTCTTC.

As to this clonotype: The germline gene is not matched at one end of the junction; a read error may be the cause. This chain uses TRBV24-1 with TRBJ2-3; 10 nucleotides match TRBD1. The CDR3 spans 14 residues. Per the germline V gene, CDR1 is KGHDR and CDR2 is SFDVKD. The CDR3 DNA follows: TGTGCCACCATCCGGGACAGGGGCACAGATAAGCAGTATTTC. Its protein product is CATIRDRGTDKQYF.

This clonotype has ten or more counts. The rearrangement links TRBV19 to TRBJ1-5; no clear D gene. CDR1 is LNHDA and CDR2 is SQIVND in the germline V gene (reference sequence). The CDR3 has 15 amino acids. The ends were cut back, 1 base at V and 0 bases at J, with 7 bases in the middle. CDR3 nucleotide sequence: TGTGCCAGTAGTATAGGGGCCGTTAGCAATCAGCCCCAGCATTTT. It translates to CASSIGAVSNQPQHF.

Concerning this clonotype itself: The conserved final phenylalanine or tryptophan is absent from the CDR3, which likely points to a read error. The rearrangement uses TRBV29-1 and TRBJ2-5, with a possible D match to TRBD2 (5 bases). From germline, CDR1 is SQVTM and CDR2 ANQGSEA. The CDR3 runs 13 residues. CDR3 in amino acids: CSVEDPVRETQYL. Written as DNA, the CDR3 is TGTAGCGTTGAGGATCCAGTTCGGGAGACCCAGTACTTA.

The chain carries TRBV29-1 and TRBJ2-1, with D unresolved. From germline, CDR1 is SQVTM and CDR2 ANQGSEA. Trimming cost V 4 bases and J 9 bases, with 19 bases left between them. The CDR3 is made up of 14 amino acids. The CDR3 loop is CSVVLGGMAGEQFF. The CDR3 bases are TGCAGCGTTGTTCTAGGTGGGATGGCCGGTGAGCAGTTCTTC.

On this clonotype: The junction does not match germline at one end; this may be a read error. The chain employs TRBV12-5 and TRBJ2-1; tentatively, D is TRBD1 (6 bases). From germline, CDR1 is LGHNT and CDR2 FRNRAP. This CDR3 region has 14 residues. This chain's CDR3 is CAGGTGLSCNEQFF. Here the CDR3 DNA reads TGTGCTGGTGGAACAGGGTTGTCCTGCAATGAGCAGTTCTTC.

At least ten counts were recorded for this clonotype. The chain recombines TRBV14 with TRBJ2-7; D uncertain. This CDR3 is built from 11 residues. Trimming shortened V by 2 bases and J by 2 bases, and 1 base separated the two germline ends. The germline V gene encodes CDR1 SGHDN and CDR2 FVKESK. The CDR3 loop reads CASSQTYEQYF. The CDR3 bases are TGTGCCAGCAGCCAAACCTACGAGCAGTACTTC.

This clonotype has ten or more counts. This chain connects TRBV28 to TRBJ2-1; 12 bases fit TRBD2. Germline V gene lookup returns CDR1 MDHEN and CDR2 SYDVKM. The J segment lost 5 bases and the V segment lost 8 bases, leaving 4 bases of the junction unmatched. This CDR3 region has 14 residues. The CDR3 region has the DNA TGTGCCAGCGGGACTAGCGGGCCTAACAATGAGCAGTTCTTC. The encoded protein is CASGTSGPNNEQFF.

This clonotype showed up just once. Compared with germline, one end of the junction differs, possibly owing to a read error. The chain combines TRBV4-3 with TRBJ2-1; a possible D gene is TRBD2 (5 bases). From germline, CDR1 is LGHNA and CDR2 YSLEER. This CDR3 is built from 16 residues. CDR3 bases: TGCGCCAGCAGCCAAGATGTGGCGGGCTCCTACAATGAACAGTTGTTC. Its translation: CASSQDVAGSYNEQLF.

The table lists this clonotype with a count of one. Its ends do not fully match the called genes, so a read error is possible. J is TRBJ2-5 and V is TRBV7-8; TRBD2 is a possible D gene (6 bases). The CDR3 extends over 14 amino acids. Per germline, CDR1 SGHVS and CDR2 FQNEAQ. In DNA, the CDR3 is TGTGTCCGCAGCTTGGGTAGCGGCCAAGAGACCGAGTACTTC. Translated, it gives CVRSLGSGQETEYF.

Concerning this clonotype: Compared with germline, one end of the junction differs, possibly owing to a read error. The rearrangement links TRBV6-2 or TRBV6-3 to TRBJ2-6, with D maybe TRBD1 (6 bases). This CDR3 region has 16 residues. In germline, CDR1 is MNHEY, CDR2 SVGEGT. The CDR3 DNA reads TGTGCCAGCAAGGGCAGGTTTTCTTCAGGGGCCAACGTCCTGATTTTC. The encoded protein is CASKGRFSSGANVLIF.

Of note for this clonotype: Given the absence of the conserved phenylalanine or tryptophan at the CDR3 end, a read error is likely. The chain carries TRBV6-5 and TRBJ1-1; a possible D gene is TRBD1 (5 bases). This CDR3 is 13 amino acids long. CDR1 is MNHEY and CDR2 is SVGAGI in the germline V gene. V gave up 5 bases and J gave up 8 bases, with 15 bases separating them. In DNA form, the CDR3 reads TGTGCCAGCAGTAGGATGGGGGAAACAGAAGCTTTCTTA. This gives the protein CASSRMGETEAFL.

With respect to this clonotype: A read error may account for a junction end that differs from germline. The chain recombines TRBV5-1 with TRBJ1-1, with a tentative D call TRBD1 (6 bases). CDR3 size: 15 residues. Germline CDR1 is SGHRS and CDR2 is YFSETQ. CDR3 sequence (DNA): TGTGTCAGCAGCTCCAGGGGAAAGGAGAACACTGAAGCTTTCTTT. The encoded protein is CVSSSRGKENTEAFF.

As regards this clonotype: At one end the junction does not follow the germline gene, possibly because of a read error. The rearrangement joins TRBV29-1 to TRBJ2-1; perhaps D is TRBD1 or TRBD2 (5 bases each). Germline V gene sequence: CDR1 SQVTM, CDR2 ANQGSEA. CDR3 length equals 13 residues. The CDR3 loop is CSVGGRVTNEQFF. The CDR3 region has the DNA TGCAGCGTTGGGGGGAGAGTCACCAATGAGCAATTCTTT.

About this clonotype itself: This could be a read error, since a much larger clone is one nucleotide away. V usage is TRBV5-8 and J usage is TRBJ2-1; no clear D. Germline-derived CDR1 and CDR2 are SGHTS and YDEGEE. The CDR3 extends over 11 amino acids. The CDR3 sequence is CTSSLVAEQFF. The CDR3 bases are TGTACCAGCAGCTTGGTTGCTGAGCAGTTCTTC. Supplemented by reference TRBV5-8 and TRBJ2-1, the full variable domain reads EAGVTQSPTHLIKTRGQQATLRCSPISGHTSVYWYQQALGLGLQFLLWYDEGEERNRGNFPPRFSGRQFPNYSSELNVNALELEDSALYLCTSSLVAEQFFGPGTRLTVL.

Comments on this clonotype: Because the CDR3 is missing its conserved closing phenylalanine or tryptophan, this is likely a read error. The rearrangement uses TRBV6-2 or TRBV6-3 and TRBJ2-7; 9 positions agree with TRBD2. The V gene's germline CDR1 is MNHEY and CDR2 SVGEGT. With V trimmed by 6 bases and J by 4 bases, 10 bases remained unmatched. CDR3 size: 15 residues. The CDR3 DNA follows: TGTGCCAGCAGCAAACCGACTAGCGGAGGGTACGAGCAGTACTCC. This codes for CASSKPTSGGYEQYS.